A single sample gave rise to the 2 T cell receptor beta chains below, sequenced in a study of T cell responses to AZD1222 COVID-19 vaccine. Clones were sequenced by immunoSEQ multiplex PCR, and TCRdb holds only the in-frame ones, with some missing. The repertoire holds approximately 15,000 clones, with 88% as singletons. The sequencing used peripheral blood, collected 28 days after the second AZD1222 dose. The receptors come from an adult who received the AZD1222 COVID-19 vaccine.

V is TRBV4-1 and J is TRBJ1-1, with 11 positions matching TRBD1. CDR3 length equals 15 residues. Unmatched junction bases numbered 6, after V lost 5 bases and J lost 4 bases. Germline V gives CDR1 MGHRA, CDR2 YSYEKL. CDR3 sequence reads: CASSYGQGAGTEAFF. CDR3 sequence (DNA): TGCGCCAGCAGCTACGGACAGGGGGCTGGCACTGAAGCTTTCTTT.

Only one count was recorded for this clone. The chain employs TRBV20-1 and TRBJ2-7, with TRBD1 identical over 8 bases. The trim removed 3 bases at V and 5 bases at J, leaving 12 bases unmatched. Germline CDR1 is DFQATT and CDR2 is SNEGSKA (reference sequence). The CDR3 sequence is 15 residues long. The CDR3 protein is CSASDYRGINHEQYF. CDR3 coding DNA: TGCAGTGCTAGTGATTACAGGGGGATTAACCACGAGCAGTACTTC.